Each of the 32 T cell receptor delta chains below was sequenced from the same sample in a study of γδ T cells in repeated Plasmodium falciparum infection. Bulk repertoires came from Vgamma9/Vdelta2+ or Vdelta2-negative gammadelta T cells flow-sorted from PBMC. With CATT, TCRdb re-called clones from the multiplex PCR reads. The table lists approximately 50,000 delta-chain clones, 1.9% of them singletons, with 24% in the top ten. The sample comprised gamma-delta T cells from blood. The receptors stem from a pool of human donors (malaria-infected and uninfected, not separated).

This clone was detected many times. The protein TCRdb lists belongs to a much larger clone and differs from this DNA's translation at residue 11, which points to a read error; the protein shown is made from the DNA. This chain connects TRDV2 to TRDJ1; TRDD3 matches at 11 bases. Here the J gene came from matching the DNA to germline, since TCRdb omits it. Germline lookup yields CDR1 GEAIGNYY and CDR2 EKD. With V trimmed by 0 bases and J by 0 bases, 11 bases remained unmatched. This CDR3 region has 19 residues. The CDR3 reads CACDTVSGGYFGYTDKLIF. CDR3 coding DNA: TGTGCCTGTGACACCGTTTCTGGGGGATACTTCGGGTACACCGATAAACTCATCTTT.

At least ten counts were recorded for this clone. This likely came from a read error, as a far larger clone is one base away. The sample holds other DNA sequences that translate to the same CDR3. The V and J genes are TRDV3 and TRDJ1, with 8 positions matching TRDD3. The length of the CDR3 is 25 residues. Unmatched junction bases numbered 42, after V lost 4 bases and J lost 2 bases. The germline CDR1 and CDR2 sequences are TVYSNPD and GDNSRS (reference sequence). As DNA, the CDR3 is TGTGCCTCCGGCCTTCCCCGTACTGGGGGGTTCCCGTTCAAATGGTCAAATTGGTGGACCGATAAACTCATCTTT. It encodes CASGLPRTGGFPFKWSNWWTDKLIF.

About this clone: One base separates it from a far larger clone, so it is likely a read error. This sample includes further DNA sequences coding for the same CDR3. CDR3 in DNA: TGTGCTCTTGGGGAACGGATTCTACCCTATACTGGGGGATACCGGGCGTACACCGATAAACTCATCTTT. This encodes CALGERILPYTGGYRAYTDKLIF. This chain links TRDV1 with TRDJ1; 12 bases map to TRDD3. The J gene, absent from TCRdb, was called here by matching the DNA to germline. From germline, CDR1 is TSWWSYY and CDR2 QGS. The CDR3 has 23 residues. V lost 1 base and J lost 0; bases outside the gene matches: 21.

There are a few counts of this clone. A much larger clone sits a single nucleotide away, making a read error possible. V usage is TRDV1 and J usage is TRDJ1; 8 positions agree with TRDD3. TCRdb lists no J gene, so it was determined here by aligning the DNA to germline. The junction had 29 bases not matched to a gene; V was cut back by 5 bases and J by 3 bases. CDR1 is TSWWSYY, CDR2 QGS, per germline. The CDR3 is made up of 22 amino acids. The CDR3 bases are TGTGCTCTTGGGACCCCTTGTCCCTTACCCTGGGGTTTGGGGGGGATAGCCGATAAACTCATCTTT. The encoded protein is CALGTPCPLPWGLGGIADKLIF.

This clone was counted a few times. TCRdb pairs this DNA with a much larger clone's protein that differs at residue 6, likely a read error; the protein shown was translated from the DNA. The J gene is TRDJ1, the V gene TRDV3; D call uncertain. The J gene comes from matching the DNA to germline here; TCRdb lacks it. The CDR3 sequence is 15 residues long. CDR1 and CDR2 from the germline V gene are TVYSNPD and GDNSRS (reference sequence). Trimming took off 2 bases at V and 0 bases at J, with 16 bases between the two ends. The CDR3 nucleotides are TGTGCCTTTTCATGGTGGATCCTGTACACCGATAAACTCATCTTT. Its translation is CAFSWWILYTDKLIF. Filled out from reference TRDV3 and TRDJ1, the complete variable domain reads CDKVTQSSPDQTVASGSEVVLLCTYDTVYSNPDLFWYRIRPDYSFQFVFYGDNSRSEGADFTQGRFSVKHILTQKAFHLVISPVRTEDSATYYCAFSWWILYTDKLIFGKGTRVTVEP.

This clone has ten or more counts. The protein given by TCRdb reflects a much larger clone and differs at residue 19 from this DNA's translation, likely from a read error; the protein shown is the DNA's translation. V usage is TRDV2 and J usage is TRDJ1; TRDD3 matches 11 bases. The trim removed 0 bases at V and 3 bases at J, leaving 29 bases unmatched. This CDR3 comprises 24 residues. Germline CDR1 reads GEAIGNYY; CDR2 reads EKD. The CDR3 DNA is TGTGCCTGTGACACCGTTATCCCTTACTCAGACTGGGGGATAGGAACGAATTACGCCGATAAACTCATCTTT. Protein: CACDTVIPYSDWGIGTNYADKLIF.

As concerns this clone: Only one base separates this from a far larger clonotype, so it likely reflects a read error. The sample carries other DNA sequences with the same CDR3. The chain employs TRDV1 and TRDJ1; 13 bases are a match to TRDD3. TCRdb offers no J gene call, so here the DNA was matched to germline to obtain one. Germline CDR1 reads TSWWSYY; CDR2 reads QGS. This CDR3 region has 24 residues. The CDR3 region is CALGGPSLDYWGIRRTRYTDKLIF. The CDR3, as DNA: TGTGCCCTTGGGGGACCGAGTCTCGACTACTGGGGGATACGCCGTACTCGGTACACCGATAAACTCATCTTT.

The sample holds a few counts of this clone. TCRdb's protein for this DNA is that of a much larger clone and differs from the translation at residue 22, likely a read error; the protein shown is the DNA translation. In DNA form, the CDR3 reads TGTGCTCTTGGGGAAAGATTGCCCTACTTCCCACGACGTAACTGGGGGAACTCAAGGTACACCGAGAAACTCATCTTT. It specifies CALGERLPYFPRRNWGNSRYTEKLIF. The V call is TRDV1, the J call TRDJ1, with 9 bases identical to TRDD3. Germline V gene lookup returns CDR1 TSWWSYY and CDR2 QGS. This CDR3 comprises 26 residues.

Ten or more counts support this clone. J is TRDJ1 and V is TRDV3; 8 positions match TRDD3. J was trimmed by 9 bases and V by 1 base; bases with no gene match: 28. Germline V lookup: CDR1 TVYSNPD, CDR2 GDNSRS (reference sequence). This CDR3 region has 19 residues. The CDR3, as DNA: TGTGCCTTTAATGTTCCCACCCTTACTGGGGGGCTCCGTAGAAGGGAACTCATCTTT. Protein product: CAFNVPTLTGGLRRRELIF.

This clone was counted at least ten times. A far larger clone is just one base off, so this is likely a read error. The sample carries other DNA sequences with the same CDR3. V gene TRDV1 combines with J gene TRDJ1; D is uncertain. Here the J gene came from matching the DNA to germline, since TCRdb omits it. Germline CDR1 TSWWSYY, CDR2 QGS. The CDR3 consists of 13 residues. CDR3: CALGRLRPDKLIF. The CDR3 DNA reads TGTGCTCTTGGGCGCCTAAGGCCCGACAAACTCATCTTT.

This clone was observed a few times. The translation of this DNA and the TCRdb protein of a much larger clone differ at residue 14, probably owing to a read error; the protein shown here is translated from the DNA. The V gene is TRDV3; the J gene was not called; no DNA check was done on the table's D call, TRDD3. The CDR3 runs to 16 residues. Germline CDR1 and CDR2: TVYSNPD and GDNSRS (reference sequence). This chain's CDR3 is CAFPSGDTTNTDKPIF. Here the CDR3 DNA reads TGTGCCTTCCCCTCGGGGGATACAACAAACACCGATAAACCCATCTTT.

Remarks on this clone: The protein given by TCRdb reflects a much larger clone and differs at residue 17 from this DNA's translation, likely from a read error; the protein shown is the DNA's translation. The V and J genes are TRDV2 and TRDJ1; 10 positions agree with TRDD3. The germline CDR1 and CDR2 sequences are GEAIGNYY and EKD. The CDR3 has 21 amino acids. CDR3 in amino acids: CACDTIGHTGGSSHATNKLIF. DNA of the CDR3: TGTGCCTGTGACACCATCGGGCATACTGGGGGATCCTCCCACGCCACCAATAAACTCATCTTT.

This clone appeared once. This chain connects TRDV2 to TRDJ3; D may be TRDD3 (5 bases). In the absence of a J gene in TCRdb, the DNA was matched to germline to assign it here. Trimming left V 0 bases short and J 12 bases short, with 17 bases between. Germline lookup yields CDR1 GEAIGNYY and CDR2 EKD. The CDR3 runs 16 residues. CDR3 protein: CACDTEGNLGHRQMFF. CDR3 DNA sequence: TGTGCCTGTGACACCGAGGGTAACCTGGGACACCGACAGATGTTTTTC.

This clone has only a few counts. The TCRdb protein, from a much larger clone, departs from this DNA's translation at residue 14, likely by read error; the protein shown derives from the DNA. The rearrangement joins TRDV1 to TRDJ1; D tentatively reads TRDD2 or TRDD3 (5 bases each). TCRdb does not report a J gene; here it was assigned by matching the DNA to germline references. Trimming left V 2 bases short and J 0 bases short, with 34 bases between. Germline lookup yields CDR1 TSWWSYY and CDR2 QGS. The CDR3 is 23 residues long. DNA for the CDR3: TGTGCTCTTGGGGAAGGTTCTTTCCCTTCGTTCGTACTGGTGGATGGATACACCGATAAACTCATCTTT. Protein product: CALGEGSFPSFVLVDGYTDKLIF.

This clone came up a few times. TCRdb lists the protein of a much larger clone for this DNA, which differs at residue 3, so this is likely a read error; the protein given here is translated from the DNA itself. The chain couples TRDV3 to TRDJ1, with 11 positions matching TRDD3. No J segment appears in TCRdb, so it was assigned here by matching the sequence to germline. Germline V gene lookup returns CDR1 TVYSNPD and CDR2 GDNSRS (reference sequence). This CDR3 has 14 amino acids. CDR3 loop: CAACRGGYASGLIF. In nucleotides, the CDR3 is TGTGCTGCCTGCCGTGGGGGATACGCGTCTGGACTCATCTTT.

Within the sample, this clone is medium-sized. The same CDR3 arises from other DNA sequences in this sample as well. This sequence joins TRDV1 and TRDJ1; 10 bases match TRDD3. CDR1 and CDR2 (germline): TSWWSYY, QGS. The CDR3 loop spans 19 amino acids. V was pared by 8 bases and J by 0 bases, with 18 bases of the junction left unmatched. The CDR3 is CALYPLWGISGTYTDKLIF. The CDR3 DNA reads as TGTGCTCTTTACCCCCTCTGGGGGATATCTGGAACCTACACCGATAAACTCATCTTT.

In this sample, this clone turned up many times. The TCRdb protein, from a much larger clone, departs from this DNA's translation at residue 7, likely by read error; the protein shown derives from the DNA. This sequence joins TRDV3 and TRDJ1; TRDD3 aligns across 7 bases. With V trimmed by 1 base and J by 0 bases, 17 bases remained unmatched. The CDR3 runs 18 residues. Germline CDR1 is TVYSNPD and CDR2 is GDNSRS (reference sequence). The CDR3 region has the DNA TGTGCCTTTAAGGACTACGCTGGGGGTTACCGAGACACCGATAAACTCATCTTT. It specifies CAFKDYAGGYRDTDKLIF.

A remark on this clone: TCRdb has a much larger clone's protein, which differs at residue 10 from the translation of this DNA, likely because of a read error; what is shown is the protein translated from the DNA. This chain connects TRDV2 to TRDJ1; D remains ambiguous. Since TCRdb gives no J gene, matching the DNA to germline was used here to assign it. The CDR3 contains 23 residues. Deletions cut 0 bases from V and 0 bases from J, with 34 bases between. CDR1 is GEAIGNYY, CDR2 EKD, per germline. The CDR3 nucleotides read TGTGCCTGTGACACCCTCCCGACTCCTGAGGGACGCGGCCGGCCGACCAACACCGATAAACTCATCTTT. Translated, it gives CACDTLPTPEGRGRPTNTDKLIF.

Concerning this clone itself: The amino acid sequence in TCRdb belongs to a much larger clone and departs from this DNA's translation at residue 12, likely a sequencing read error; the sequence shown is translated from the DNA. This chain uses TRDV2 with TRDJ1, with unresolved D. TCRdb carries no J gene annotation; the J gene was assigned here by matching the DNA with germline. Germline lookup yields CDR1 GEAIGNYY and CDR2 EKD. The CDR3 spans 15 residues. The CDR3: CACDTITQNTDELIF. For the CDR3, the DNA is TGTGCCTGTGACACCATCACCCAAAACACCGATGAACTCATCTTT.

The J gene was identified as TRDJ1, and no V gene was called; the table's D gene call, TRDD3, was not cross checked with the DNA. The CDR3 is 14 amino acids. The CDR3 reads CATLGDKSPDKLIF. The DNA for the CDR3 is TGTGCCACTCTGGGAGATAAATCGCCCGATAAACTCATCTTT.

In its sample, this clone is medium-sized. The sample contains more than one DNA sequence encoding this CDR3. This rearrangement joins TRDV1 to TRDJ1; 7 nucleotides agree with TRDD3. V shed 1 base, J shed 0 bases, and the junction held 23 bases outside the gene matches. Germline CDR1 and CDR2: TSWWSYY and QGS. The CDR3 length is 22 residues. The CDR3 spells CALGEPPSAYWGPYLNTDKLIF. CDR3 nucleotides: TGTGCTCTTGGGGAACCGCCTTCTGCGTACTGGGGACCTTATCTGAACACCGATAAACTCATCTTT.

Details on this clone: TCRdb records a much larger clone's protein for this DNA, with a difference at residue 3 that likely arises from a read error; the protein given is the translation of the DNA. The chain is built from TRDV3 and TRDJ1; TRDD3 agrees at 9 bases. The J gene comes from matching the DNA to germline here; TCRdb lacks it. Looked up from germline, CDR1 is TVYSNPD and CDR2 is GDNSRS (reference sequence). The length of the CDR3 is 16 residues. The ends lost 4 bases at V and 1 base at J; junction bases unmatched: 13. CDR3 in DNA: TGTGCCTCGTCGGGGGACTGGGGGACCTCCACCGATAAACTCATCTTT. It encodes CASSGDWGTSTDKLIF.

This clone was detected a few times. A far larger clone lies a single base away; this is likely a read error. The sample carries other DNA sequences with the same CDR3. The chain links TRAV38-2/DV8 to TRDJ1; 12 bases are a match to TRDD3. Germline V lookup: CDR1 TSESDYY, CDR2 QEAYKQQN. The CDR3 extends over 21 amino acids. CDR3 loop: CAYRSAVYFQLGDTYTDKLIF. The CDR3 DNA reads TGTGCTTATAGGAGCGCGGTATATTTCCAACTGGGGGATACCTACACCGATAAACTTATCTTT.

A remark on this clone: TCRdb has a much larger clone's protein, which differs at residue 6 from the translation of this DNA, likely because of a read error; what is shown is the protein translated from the DNA. The rearrangement joins TRAV38-2/DV8 to TRDJ1; the match to TRDD3 covers 12 bases. TCRdb offers no J gene call, so here the DNA was matched to germline to obtain one. There are 24 residues in the CDR3. V lost 0 bases, J lost 3 bases, and 27 bases stayed unmatched. Germline loops: CDR1 TSESDYY, CDR2 QEAYKQQN. CDR3 sequence (DNA): TGTGCTTATAGGAGCGTGAGACGTTGGGACCCTTTACTGGGGGATACTTGGTCGGCCGATAAACTCATCTTT. Translation gives CAYRSVRRWDPLLGDTWSADKLIF.

In this sample, this clone turned up many times. This likely traces to a read error, being one base from a far larger clone. This specimen includes other DNA sequences encoding the same CDR3. The genes are TRDV1 and TRDJ1; 8 bases agree with TRDD3. TCRdb records no J gene; here it was assigned by comparing the DNA to germline. Germline CDR1 is TSWWSYY and CDR2 is QGS. This CDR3 is 17 amino acids long. The V and J ends lost 9 bases and 4 bases, in that order; junction bases with no gene match: 19. CDR3 amino acids: CALGVPTNLGDLDKLIF. For the CDR3, the DNA is TGTGCTCTCGGCGTCCCTACAAACCTGGGGGACCTCGATAAACTCATCTTT.

This clone was counted between two and nine times. A far larger clone is one base from this, pointing to a likely read error. Other DNA sequences from this sample encode an identical CDR3 as well. The chain uses TRDV1 and TRDJ1; 10 nucleotides align to TRDD3. The J gene, left out of TCRdb, was set here by checking the DNA against germline. This CDR3 is 25 amino acids long. Germline lookup yields CDR1 TSWWSYY and CDR2 QGS. The CDR3 spells CALGEEVGVIVLGGIRSLNTDKLIF. Written as DNA, the CDR3 is TGTGCTCTTGGGGAAGAAGTGGGAGTGATCGTCCTAGGGGGGATACGATCCCTGAACACTGATAAACTCATCTTT.

This clone showed up many times. One base separates it from a far larger clone, so it is likely a read error. The same CDR3 also results from other DNA sequences found in this sample. The V gene is listed as TRDV2; no J gene was called; TRDD3, the D gene given by the table, was not confirmed from the DNA. The CDR3 is 17 residues long. Per the germline V gene, CDR1 is GEAIGNYY and CDR2 is EKD. The CDR3 DNA reads TGTGCCTGTGACACCGTACTGGGGGCCCCGTACACCGATAAGCTCATCTTT. It encodes CACDTVLGAPYTDKLIF.

By share of the sample, this clone is medium-sized. The same CDR3 also results from other DNA sequences found in this sample. CDR3 in amino acids: CAFLPSSFILGDIAGNDKLIF. The CDR3 nucleotides read TGTGCCTTCCTTCCCTCCTCCTTCATACTGGGGGATATCGCGGGAAACGATAAACTCATCTTT. The V gene is TRDV3, the J gene TRDJ1, with 11 bases fitting TRDD3. J gave up 4 bases and V 3 bases, and 28 bases lay outside the gene matches. There are 21 residues in the CDR3. CDR1 TVYSNPD and CDR2 GDNSRS come from the germline V gene (reference sequence).

With respect to this clone: A single base is all that separates this from a far larger clone, so a read error is likely. The same CDR3 can be traced to other DNA sequences in this sample. The V gene call is TRDV3, and the J gene call is absent; the table's D call, TRDD3, has no DNA check behind it. This CDR3 has 17 residues. Per the germline V gene, CDR1 is TVYSNPD and CDR2 is GDNSRS (reference sequence). The CDR3 nucleotides are TGTGCCTTTGAAGAGTTTAACGGGGGATTTTTGACAGCACAACTCTTCTTC. Translated: CAFEEFNGGFLTAQLFF.

On this clone: Only one base separates this from a far larger clonotype, so it likely reflects a read error. The same CDR3 also results from other DNA sequences found in this sample. The chain combines TRDV2 with TRDJ1; 9 bases line up with TRDD3. This CDR3 region has 19 residues. The germline CDR1 and CDR2 sequences are GEAIGNYY and EKD. Here the CDR3 DNA reads TGTGCCTGTGACACCTTCCCGGCTCTGGGGGATCCTTTCACCGATAAACTCATTTTT. It encodes CACDTFPALGDPFTDKLIF.

A note on this clone: A far larger clone differs by one base, so this is likely a read error. This chain links TRDV1 with TRDJ1, with D possibly matching TRDD3 (5 bases). Since TCRdb gives no J gene, matching the DNA to germline was used here to assign it. The CDR3 loop spans 16 amino acids. Germline V gives CDR1 TSWWSYY, CDR2 QGS. The CDR3 here is CALGATSPRYTDKLIF. The DNA for the CDR3 is TGTGCCCTTGGGGCTACCTCCCCCAGGTACACCGATAAACTCATCTTT.

By share, this clone ranks as medium-sized. A read error is likely here: a far larger clone is one base away. The rearrangement links TRAV38-2/DV8 to TRDJ1; weak D call: TRDD3 (6 bases). In germline, CDR1 is TSESDYY, CDR2 QEAYKQQN. CDR3 length equals 12 residues. Here the CDR3 reads CAYRKLGGKLTF. For the CDR3, the DNA is TGTGCTTATAGGAAACTGGGTGGGAAACTCACCTTT.